Below, one TCR beta chain is given with its context. These data come from a study of blood T cell repertoires in COVID-19. For the study at large: From T cells, B-cell-depleted T cells, or PBMCs came the material, which was cDNA or gDNA.

One Seattle source followed patients from active infection through their disease course. Germline assignment: CDR1 SGHKS and CDR2 YYEKEE (reference sequence). This CDR3 contains 12 residues. V gave up 6 bases and J gave up 6 bases; unmatched junction bases: 4. Original data processing: Estimation of nucleated cell counts was performed using reference gene primer amplification. Clones were sequenced by immunoSEQ multiplex PCR, and TCRdb holds only the in-frame ones, with some missing. That table is the source of V, J and clone size, and D and trimming were worked out from the DNA. This table holds about 200,000 clones, 80% to 95% found once.

Sequenced input: peripheral blood. This clonotype was obtained from a man in his 60s with COVID-19, enrolled during active disease. The chain recombines TRBV5-5 with TRBJ1-1, with 8 bases identical to TRBD1. CDR3 DNA: TGTGCCAGCACAGGGGGCTGGTCTGAAGCTTTCTTT. Protein: CASTGGWSEAFF. Filled out from reference TRBV5-5 and TRBJ1-1, the complete variable domain reads DAGVTQSPTHLIKTRGQQVTLRCSPISGHKSVSWYQQVLGQGPQFIFQYYEKEERGRGNFPDRFSARQFPNYSSELNVNALLLGDSALYLCASTGGWSEAFFGQGTRLTVV.